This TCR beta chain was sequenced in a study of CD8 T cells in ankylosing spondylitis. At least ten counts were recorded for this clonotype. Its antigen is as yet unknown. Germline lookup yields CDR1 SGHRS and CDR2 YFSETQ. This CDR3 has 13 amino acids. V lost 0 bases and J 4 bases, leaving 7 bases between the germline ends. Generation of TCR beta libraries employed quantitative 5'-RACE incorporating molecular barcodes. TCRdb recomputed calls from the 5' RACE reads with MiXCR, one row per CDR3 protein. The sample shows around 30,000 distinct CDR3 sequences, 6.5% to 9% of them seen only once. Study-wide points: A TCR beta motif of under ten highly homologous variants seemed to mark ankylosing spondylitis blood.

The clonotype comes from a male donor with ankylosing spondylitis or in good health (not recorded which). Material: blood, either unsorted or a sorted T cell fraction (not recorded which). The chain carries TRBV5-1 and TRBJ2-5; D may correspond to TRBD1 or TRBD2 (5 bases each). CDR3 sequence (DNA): TGCGCCAGCAGCTTGGCAGGGAGAGAGACCCAGTACTTC. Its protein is CASSLAGRETQYF.